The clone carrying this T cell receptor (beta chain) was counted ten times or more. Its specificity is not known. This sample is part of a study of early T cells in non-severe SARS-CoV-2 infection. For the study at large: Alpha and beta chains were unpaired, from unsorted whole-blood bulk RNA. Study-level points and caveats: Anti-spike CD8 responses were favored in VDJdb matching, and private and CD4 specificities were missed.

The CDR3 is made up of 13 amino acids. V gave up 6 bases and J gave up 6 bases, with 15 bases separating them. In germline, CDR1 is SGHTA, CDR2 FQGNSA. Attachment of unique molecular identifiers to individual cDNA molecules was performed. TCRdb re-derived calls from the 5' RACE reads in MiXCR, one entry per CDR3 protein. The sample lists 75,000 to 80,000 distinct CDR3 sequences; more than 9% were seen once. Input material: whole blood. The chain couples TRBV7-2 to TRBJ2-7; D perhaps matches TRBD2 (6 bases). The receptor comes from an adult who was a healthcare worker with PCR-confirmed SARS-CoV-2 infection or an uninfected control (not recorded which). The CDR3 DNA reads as TGTGCCAGCAGTCCCGGGGGAGCGCCCGAGCAGTACTTC. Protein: CASSPGGAPEQYF.